The text below deals with one TCR beta chain. Its specificity is not known. Genomic DNA (about 2 micrograms) was obtained from cryopreserved PBMCs for construction of TCR beta libraries. With 2 bases removed from V and 6 bases from J, the gap between germline ends came to 15 bases. The CDR3 consists of 16 residues. Per the germline V gene, CDR1 is SGDLS and CDR2 is YYNGEE. Assay: immunoSEQ multiplex PCR; the TCRdb copy retains only in-frame clones and omits some. The table includes some 160,000 clones, 81% detected once. The data were taken from a study of cytotoxic CD8 clonotypes in ibrutinib-treated CLL. On the study more broadly: Responses: approximately 25 partial, 2 complete; after median roughly 68 months, around 15 stayed remitted, roughly 12 progressed.

Study-wide points: Starting clonality was above that of age-matched healthy donors and tracked circulating CD8+ T-cell counts. At ibrutinib response, clonality increased, and at progression it declined back toward baseline.

The receptor's source is a human donor with chronic lymphocytic leukemia. The specimen comprised PBMCs, sampled after 12 months of ibrutinib treatment. J is TRBJ1-6 and V is TRBV9; TRBD1 might be the D (5 bases). The CDR3: CASSVGTSGLNSPLHF. DNA of the CDR3: TGTGCCAGCAGCGTGGGGACGTCCGGACTTAATTCACCCCTCCACTTT.